The source of this T cell receptor (beta chain) is a study of blood T cell repertoires in COVID-19. The CDR3 sequence is 13 residues long. The germline V and J ends were trimmed by 8 bases and 7 bases, with 20 bases remaining between them. Germline V gives CDR1 SQVTM, CDR2 ANQGSEA. How the authors handled the data: Quantification of nucleated cells was approximated via reference gene primer amplification. Sequenced by immunoSEQ multiplex PCR; TCRdb stores in-frame clones only, minus some. V, J and clone size reflect that table, while D and trimming were determined from the DNA. The repertoire consists of about 140,000 clones, with around three quarters occurring once and the leading ten covering roughly 3.5%.

The TCR was taken from a man in his sixties with acute or convalescent COVID-19. The specimen was peripheral blood. The gene calls are TRBV29-1 and TRBJ2-5, with D perhaps matching TRBD1 (5 bases). CDR3 in amino acids: CSPLREDTGTQYF. The CDR3 DNA follows: TGCAGCCCCCTACGAGAGGACACGGGGACCCAGTACTTC.